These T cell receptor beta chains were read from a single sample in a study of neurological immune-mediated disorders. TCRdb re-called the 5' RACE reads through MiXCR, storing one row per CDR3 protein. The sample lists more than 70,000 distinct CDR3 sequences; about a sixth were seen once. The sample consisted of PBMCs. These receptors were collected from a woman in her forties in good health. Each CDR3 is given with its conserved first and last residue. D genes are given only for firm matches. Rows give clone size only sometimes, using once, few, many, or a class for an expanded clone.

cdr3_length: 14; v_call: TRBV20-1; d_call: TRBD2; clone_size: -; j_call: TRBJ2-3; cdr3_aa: CSSRLAGGTDTQYF; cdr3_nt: TGCAGTTCAAGACTAGCGGGGGGGACAGATACGCAGTATTTT
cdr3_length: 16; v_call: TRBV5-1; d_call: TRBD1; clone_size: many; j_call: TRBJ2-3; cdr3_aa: CASSPDRGGLTDTQYF; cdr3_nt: TGCGCCAGCAGCCCTGACAGGGGAGGCCTCACAGATACGCAGTATTTT
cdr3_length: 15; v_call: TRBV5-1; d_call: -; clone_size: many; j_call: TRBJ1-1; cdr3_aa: CASSSRDRTVGEAFF; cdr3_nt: TGCGCCAGCAGCTCCCGCGATCGGACAGTCGGCGAAGCTTTCTTT
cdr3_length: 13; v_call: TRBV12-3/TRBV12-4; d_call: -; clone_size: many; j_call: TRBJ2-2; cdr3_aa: CASSSSVRGELFF; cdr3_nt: TGTGCCAGCAGTTCCTCCGTACGCGGGGAGCTGTTTTTT
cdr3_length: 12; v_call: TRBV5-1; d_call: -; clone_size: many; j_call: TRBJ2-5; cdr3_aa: CASSSGTGAQYF; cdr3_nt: TGCGCCAGCAGCTCGGGCACCGGGGCCCAGTACTTC
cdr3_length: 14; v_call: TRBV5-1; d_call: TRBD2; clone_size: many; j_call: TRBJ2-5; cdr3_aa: CASAHRGEGETQYF; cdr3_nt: TGCGCCAGCGCCCATCGGGGGGAGGGAGAGACCCAGTACTTC
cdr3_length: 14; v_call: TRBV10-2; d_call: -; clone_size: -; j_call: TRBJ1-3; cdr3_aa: CASSEGTDGNTIYF; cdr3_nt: TGCGCCAGCAGTGAAGGGACGGACGGAAACACCATATATTTT
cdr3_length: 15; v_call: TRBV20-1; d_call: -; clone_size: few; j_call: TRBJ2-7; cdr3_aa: CSARDQERVWGEQYF; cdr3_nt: TGCAGTGCTAGAGATCAGGAGCGAGTCTGGGGCGAGCAGTACTTC
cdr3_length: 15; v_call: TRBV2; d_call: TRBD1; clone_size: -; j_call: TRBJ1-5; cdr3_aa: CASSVTGKGNQPQHF; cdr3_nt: TGTGCCAGCAGTGTGACAGGGAAGGGCAATCAGCCCCAGCATTTT
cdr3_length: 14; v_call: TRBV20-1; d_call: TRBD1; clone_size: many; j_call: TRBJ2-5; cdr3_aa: CSARDTGGLETQYF; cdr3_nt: TGCAGTGCTAGAGATACAGGGGGCTTGGAGACCCAGTACTTC
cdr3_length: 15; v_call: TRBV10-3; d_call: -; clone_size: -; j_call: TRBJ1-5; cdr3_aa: CAISEYVAGTKPQHF; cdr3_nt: TGTGCCATCAGTGAGTATGTTGCGGGGACTAAGCCCCAGCATTTT
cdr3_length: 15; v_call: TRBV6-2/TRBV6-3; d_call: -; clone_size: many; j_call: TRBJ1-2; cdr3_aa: CASTDPPTALYGYTF; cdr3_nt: TGTGCCAGCACGGATCCCCCGACGGCACTCTATGGCTACACCTTC
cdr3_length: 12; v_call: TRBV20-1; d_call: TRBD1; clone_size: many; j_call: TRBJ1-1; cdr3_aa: CSARQGKTEAFF; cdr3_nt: TGCAGTGCTCGACAGGGGAAGACTGAAGCTTTCTTT
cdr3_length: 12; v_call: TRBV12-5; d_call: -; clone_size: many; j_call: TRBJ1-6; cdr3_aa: CASGLVNSPLHF; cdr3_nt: TGTGCTAGTGGTTTGGTAAATTCACCCCTCCACTTT
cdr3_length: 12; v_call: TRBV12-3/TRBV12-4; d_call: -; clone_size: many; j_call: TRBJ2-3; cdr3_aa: CASSLGLGTQYF; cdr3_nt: TGTGCCAGCAGTCTAGGGTTGGGGACGCAGTATTTT
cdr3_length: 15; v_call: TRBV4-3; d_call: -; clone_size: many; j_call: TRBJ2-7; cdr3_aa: CASSQDPVDSYEQYF; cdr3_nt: TGCGCCAGCAGCCAAGATCCTGTCGACTCCTACGAGCAGTACTTC
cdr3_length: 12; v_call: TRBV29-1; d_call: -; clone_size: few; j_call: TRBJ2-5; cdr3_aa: CSVTQGTETQYF; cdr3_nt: TGCAGCGTGACACAGGGAACGGAGACCCAGTACTTC
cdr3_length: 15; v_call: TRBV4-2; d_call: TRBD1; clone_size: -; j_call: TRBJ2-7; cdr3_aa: CASSPGDRAESEQYF; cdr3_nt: TGTGCCAGCAGCCCCGGGGACAGGGCCGAGAGCGAGCAGTACTTC
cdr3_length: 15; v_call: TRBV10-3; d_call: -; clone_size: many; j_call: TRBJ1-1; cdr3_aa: CAISEGLGENTEAFF; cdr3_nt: TGTGCCATCAGTGAGGGCCTGGGGGAGAACACTGAAGCTTTCTTT
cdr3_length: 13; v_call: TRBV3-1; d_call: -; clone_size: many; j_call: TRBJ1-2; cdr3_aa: CASSLGEGRGYTF; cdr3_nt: TGTGCCAGCAGCCTGGGCGAAGGAAGAGGCTACACCTTC
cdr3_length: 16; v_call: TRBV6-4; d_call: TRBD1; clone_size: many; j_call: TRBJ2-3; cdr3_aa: CASSDGQGFSTDTQYF; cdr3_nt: TGTGCCAGCAGTGACGGACAGGGGTTTAGCACAGATACGCAGTATTTT
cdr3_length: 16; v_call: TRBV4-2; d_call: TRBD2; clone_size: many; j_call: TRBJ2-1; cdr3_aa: CASSPVLRRGDNEQFF; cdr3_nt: TGTGCCAGCAGCCCCGTCCTACGGCGGGGGGACAATGAGCAGTTCTTC
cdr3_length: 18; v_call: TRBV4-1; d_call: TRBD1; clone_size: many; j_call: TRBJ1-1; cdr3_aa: CASSHRPHRDRTNTEAFF; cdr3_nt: TGCGCCAGCAGCCATCGACCTCATAGGGACAGGACGAACACTGAAGCTTTCTTT
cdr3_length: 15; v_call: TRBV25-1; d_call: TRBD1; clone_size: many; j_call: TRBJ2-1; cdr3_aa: CASSADRGFSNEQFF; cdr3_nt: TGTGCCAGCAGTGCGGACAGGGGGTTTAGCAATGAGCAGTTCTTC
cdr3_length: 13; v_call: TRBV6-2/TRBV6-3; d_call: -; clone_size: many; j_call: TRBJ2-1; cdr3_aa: CASSYGPSNEQFF; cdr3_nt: TGTGCCAGCAGTTATGGACCCTCGAATGAGCAGTTCTTC
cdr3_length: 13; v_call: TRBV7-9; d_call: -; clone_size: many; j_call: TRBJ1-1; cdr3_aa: CASSSGGRTEAFF; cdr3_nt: TGTGCCAGCAGCTCCGGGGGCCGGACTGAAGCTTTCTTT
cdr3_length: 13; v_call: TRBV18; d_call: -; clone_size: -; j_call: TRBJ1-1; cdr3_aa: CASSPLGSTEAFF; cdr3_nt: TGTGCCAGCTCACCGTTAGGGAGCACTGAAGCTTTCTTT
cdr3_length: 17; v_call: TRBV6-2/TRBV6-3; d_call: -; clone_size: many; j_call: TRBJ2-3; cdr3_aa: CASSYAVDSPSTDTQYF; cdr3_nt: TGTGCCAGCAGTTATGCAGTAGACTCACCTAGCACAGATACGCAGTATTTT
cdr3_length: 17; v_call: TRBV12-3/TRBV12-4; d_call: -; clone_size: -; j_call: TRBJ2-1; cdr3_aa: CASSLGVQSRAGDEQFF; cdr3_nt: TGTGCCAGCAGTTTAGGGGTCCAGTCGAGGGCCGGGGATGAGCAGTTCTTC
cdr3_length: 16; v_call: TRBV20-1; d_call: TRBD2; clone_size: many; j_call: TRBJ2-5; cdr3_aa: CSATPTSGGADETQYF; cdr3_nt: TGCAGTGCTACGCCGACTAGCGGGGGGGCCGATGAGACCCAGTACTTC
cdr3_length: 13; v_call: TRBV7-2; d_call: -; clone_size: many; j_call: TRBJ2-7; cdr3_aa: CASSLDLSYEQYF; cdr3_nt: TGTGCCAGCAGTTTGGACCTCTCCTACGAGCAGTACTTC
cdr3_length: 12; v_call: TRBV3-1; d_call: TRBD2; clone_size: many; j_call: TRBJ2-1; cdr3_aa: CASSLTSGEQFF; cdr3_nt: TGTGCCAGCAGCCTGACTAGCGGTGAGCAGTTCTTC
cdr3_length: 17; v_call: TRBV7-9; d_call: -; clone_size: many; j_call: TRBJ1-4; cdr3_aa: CASSSTAGGAEDEKLFF; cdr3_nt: TGTGCCAGCAGCTCGACCGCCGGGGGCGCTGAGGATGAAAAACTGTTTTTT
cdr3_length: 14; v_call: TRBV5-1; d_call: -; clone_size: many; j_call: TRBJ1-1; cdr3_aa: CASSPTRFSTEAFF; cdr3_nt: TGCGCCAGCAGTCCGACAAGGTTTAGCACTGAAGCTTTCTTT
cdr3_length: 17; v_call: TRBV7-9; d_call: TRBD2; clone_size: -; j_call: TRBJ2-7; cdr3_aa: CASSAQVAGAGATEQYF; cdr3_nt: TGTGCCAGCAGCGCTCAAGTAGCGGGGGCTGGAGCTACAGAGCAGTACTTC
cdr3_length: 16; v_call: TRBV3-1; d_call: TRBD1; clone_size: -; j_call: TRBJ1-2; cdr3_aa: CASSRTIDRERSGYTF; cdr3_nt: TGTGCCAGCAGCCGTACCATTGACAGGGAGAGGAGCGGCTACACCTTC
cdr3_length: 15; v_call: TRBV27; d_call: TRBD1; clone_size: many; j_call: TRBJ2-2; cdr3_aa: CASSWGQGVAGELFF; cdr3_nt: TGTGCCAGCAGTTGGGGACAGGGGGTGGCCGGGGAGCTGTTTTTT
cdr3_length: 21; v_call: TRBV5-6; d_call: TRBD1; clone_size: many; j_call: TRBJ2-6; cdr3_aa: CASSVDGRDRPYSFGANVLTF; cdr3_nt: TGTGCCAGCAGCGTGGATGGGCGGGACAGGCCTTACTCTTTCGGGGCCAACGTCCTGACTTTC
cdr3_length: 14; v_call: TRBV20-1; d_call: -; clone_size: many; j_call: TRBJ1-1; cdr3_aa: CSARDWGLNTEAFF; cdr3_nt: TGCAGTGCTAGAGATTGGGGACTGAACACTGAAGCTTTCTTT
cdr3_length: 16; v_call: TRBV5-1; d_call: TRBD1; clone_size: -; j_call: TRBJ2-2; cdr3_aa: CASSSWDREITGELFF; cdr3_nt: TGCGCCAGCAGCTCCTGGGACAGGGAGATAACCGGGGAGCTGTTTTTT
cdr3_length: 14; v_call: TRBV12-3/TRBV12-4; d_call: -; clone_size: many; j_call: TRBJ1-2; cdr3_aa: CASSSTAVGYGYTF; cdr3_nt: TGTGCCAGCAGTAGTACAGCCGTCGGCTATGGCTACACCTTC
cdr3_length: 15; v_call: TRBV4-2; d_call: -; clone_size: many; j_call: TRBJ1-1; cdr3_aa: CASSQDVQGRTEAFF; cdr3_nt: TGTGCCAGCAGCCAAGATGTCCAGGGCCGAACTGAAGCTTTCTTT
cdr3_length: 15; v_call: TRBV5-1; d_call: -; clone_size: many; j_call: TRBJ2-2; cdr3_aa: CASSLGTQNTGELFF; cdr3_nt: TGCGCCAGCAGCCTCGGGACCCAGAACACCGGGGAGCTGTTTTTT
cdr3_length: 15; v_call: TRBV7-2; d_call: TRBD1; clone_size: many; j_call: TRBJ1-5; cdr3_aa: CASSLEGAGNQPQHF; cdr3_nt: TGTGCCAGCAGCTTAGAGGGGGCCGGCAATCAGCCCCAGCATTTT
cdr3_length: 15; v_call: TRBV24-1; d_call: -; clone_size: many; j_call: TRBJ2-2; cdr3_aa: CATSDPNRDTGELFF; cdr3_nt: TGTGCCACCAGTGATCCCAACAGAGACACCGGGGAGCTGTTTTTT
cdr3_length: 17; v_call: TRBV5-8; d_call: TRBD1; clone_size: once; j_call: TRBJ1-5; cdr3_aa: CASSLTIKTGKDQPQHF; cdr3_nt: TGTGCCAGCAGCCTCACCATTAAGACAGGGAAGGATCAGCCCCAGCATTTT
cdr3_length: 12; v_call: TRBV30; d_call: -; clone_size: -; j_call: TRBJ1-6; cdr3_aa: CAWNERDSPLHF; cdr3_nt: TGTGCCTGGAACGAGAGAGATTCACCCCTCCACTTT
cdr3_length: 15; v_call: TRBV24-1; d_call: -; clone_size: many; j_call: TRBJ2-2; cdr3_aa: CATSDPGYRTGELFF; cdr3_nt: TGTGCCACCAGTGACCCGGGCTACCGTACCGGGGAGCTGTTTTTT
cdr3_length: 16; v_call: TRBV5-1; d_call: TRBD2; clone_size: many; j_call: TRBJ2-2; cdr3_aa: CASSSGTSGGTGELFF; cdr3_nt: TGCGCCAGCAGCTCCGGGACTAGCGGGGGGACCGGGGAGCTGTTTTTT
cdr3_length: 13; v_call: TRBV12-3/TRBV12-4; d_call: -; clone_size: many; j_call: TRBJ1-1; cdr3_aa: CASSKGSNTEAFF; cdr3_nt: TGTGCCAGCAGTAAAGGGTCGAACACTGAAGCTTTCTTT
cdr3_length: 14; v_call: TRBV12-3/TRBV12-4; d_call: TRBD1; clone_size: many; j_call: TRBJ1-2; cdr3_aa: CASSGGQGFYGYTF; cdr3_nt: TGTGCCAGCAGCGGCGGACAGGGTTTCTATGGCTACACCTTC
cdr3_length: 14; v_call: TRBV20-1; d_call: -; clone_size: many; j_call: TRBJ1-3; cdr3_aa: CSAPSRVAGNTIYF; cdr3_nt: TGCAGTGCTCCCTCCAGGGTGGCCGGAAACACCATATATTTT
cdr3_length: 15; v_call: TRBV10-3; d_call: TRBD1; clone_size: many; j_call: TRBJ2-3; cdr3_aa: CAISPTGTETDTQYF; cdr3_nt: TGTGCCATCAGCCCGACAGGGACCGAGACAGATACGCAGTATTTT
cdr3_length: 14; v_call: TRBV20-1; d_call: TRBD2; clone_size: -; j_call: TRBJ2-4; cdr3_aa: CSAPRGLAGGIQYF; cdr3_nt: TGCAGTGCCCCGAGGGGACTAGCGGGGGGCATTCAGTACTTC
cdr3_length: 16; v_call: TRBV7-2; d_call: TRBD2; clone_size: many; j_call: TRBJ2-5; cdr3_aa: CASSLASLAGAETQYF; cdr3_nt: TGTGCCAGCAGCTTAGCCTCCCTAGCGGGGGCAGAGACCCAGTACTTC